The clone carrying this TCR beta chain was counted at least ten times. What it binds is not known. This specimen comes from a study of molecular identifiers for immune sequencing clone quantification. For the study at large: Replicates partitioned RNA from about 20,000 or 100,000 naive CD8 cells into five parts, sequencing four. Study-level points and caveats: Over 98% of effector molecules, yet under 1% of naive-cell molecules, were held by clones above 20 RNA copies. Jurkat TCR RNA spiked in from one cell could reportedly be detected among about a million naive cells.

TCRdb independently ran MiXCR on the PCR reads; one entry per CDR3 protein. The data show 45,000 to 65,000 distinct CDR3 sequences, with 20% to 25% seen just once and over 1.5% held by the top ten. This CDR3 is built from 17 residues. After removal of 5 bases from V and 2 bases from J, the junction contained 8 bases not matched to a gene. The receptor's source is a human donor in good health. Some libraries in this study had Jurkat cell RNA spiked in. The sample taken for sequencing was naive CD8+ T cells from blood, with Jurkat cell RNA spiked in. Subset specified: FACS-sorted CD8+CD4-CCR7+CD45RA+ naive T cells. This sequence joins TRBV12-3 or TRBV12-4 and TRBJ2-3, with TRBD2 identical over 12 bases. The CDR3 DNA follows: TGTGCCAGCAGTCTCCTAGCGGGGGGGTCCGCCACAGATACGCAGTATTTT. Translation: CASSLLAGGSATDTQYF.